This is a list of T cell receptor beta chains from one sample in a study of cytomegalovirus exposure and HLA in healthy donors. Clones were sequenced by immunoSEQ multiplex PCR, and TCRdb holds only the in-frame ones, with some missing. Among around 300,000 clones listed, 70% to 90% were seen once. The sample taken for sequencing was PBMCs. The receptors were gathered from a woman between 40 and 50 years old in good health and CMV-seropositive. Both conserved end residues are part of each CDR3. The order of the fields is clone size, D gene, J gene, V gene, CDR3 protein, CDR3 DNA. D genes are given only for firm matches. Expanded clones are given a class, and other clones once, few, many or no size at all.

size: NA; D: TRBD1; J: TRBJ1-1; V: TRBV27; CDR3: CASSPVTGEMNTEAFF; DNA: TGTGCCAGCAGTCCAGTGACAGGGGAAATGAACACTGAAGCTTTCTTT
size: NA; D: NA; J: TRBJ1-5; V: TRBV2; CDR3: CASSDRGSNQPQHF; DNA: TGTGCCAGCAGTGATAGGGGTAGCAATCAGCCCCAGCATTTT
size: NA; D: TRBD1; J: TRBJ1-1; V: TRBV5-8; CDR3: CASGDRGMNTEAFF; DNA: TGTGCCAGCGGGGACAGGGGGATGAACACTGAAGCTTTCTTT
size: few; D: TRBD2; J: TRBJ2-1; V: TRBV9; CDR3: CASSGGLAGNEQFF; DNA: TGTGCCAGCAGCGGCGGACTAGCGGGAAATGAGCAGTTCTTC
size: NA; D: NA; J: TRBJ1-5; V: TRBV28; CDR3: CASARGGNQPQHF; DNA: TGTGCCAGCGCTCGGGGGGGCAATCAGCCCCAGCATTTT
size: NA; D: TRBD1; J: TRBJ1-1; V: TRBV7-8; CDR3: CASSLAPKGQKNAEAFF; DNA: TGTGCCAGCAGCTTAGCGCCAAAGGGACAGAAGAACGCTGAAGCTTTCTTT
size: NA; D: TRBD1; J: TRBJ2-7; V: TRBV7-8; CDR3: CASSLDGQGTYRYEQYF; DNA: TGTGCCAGCAGCTTAGACGGACAGGGGACCTACCGCTACGAGCAGTACTTC
size: NA; D: TRBD2; J: TRBJ2-5; V: TRBV4-3; CDR3: CASSQDLGLADVNF; DNA: TGCGCCAGCAGCCAAGATCTAGGACTAGCGGACGTCAACTTC
size: NA; D: NA; J: TRBJ2-1; V: TRBV19; CDR3: CASSIALQGFNEQFF; DNA: TGTGCCAGTAGTATAGCCCTACAGGGCTTCAATGAGCAGTTCTTC
size: NA; D: TRBD2; J: TRBJ2-7; V: TRBV7-9; CDR3: CASSPQTSGRSDEQYF; DNA: TGTGCCAGCAGCCCTCAAACTAGCGGGAGGTCGGACGAGCAGTACTTC
size: NA; D: NA; J: TRBJ2-5; V: TRBV5-5; CDR3: CASSLAPKSRALETQYF; DNA: TGTGCCAGCAGCTTGGCCCCTAAGTCCAGGGCCCTGGAGACCCAGTACTTC
size: NA; D: NA; J: TRBJ2-7; V: TRBV11-2; CDR3: CASTEESYEQYF; DNA: TGTGCCAGCACCGAGGAATCCTACGAGCAGTACTTC
size: NA; D: NA; J: TRBJ2-1; V: TRBV6-4; CDR3: CASSATGNEQFF; DNA: TGTGCCAGCAGTGCCACGGGCAATGAGCAGTTCTTC
size: few; D: NA; J: TRBJ1-1; V: TRBV28; CDR3: CASTFRGSDTEAFF; DNA: TGTGCCAGCACTTTCAGAGGGTCCGACACTGAAGCTTTCTTT
size: NA; D: TRBD1; J: TRBJ2-7; V: TRBV30; CDR3: CAWHTDRGIEQYF; DNA: TGTGCCTGGCATACGGACAGGGGTATTGAGCAGTACTTC
size: once; D: TRBD1; J: TRBJ2-7; V: TRBV11-3; CDR3: CASSLGQGAQYF; DNA: TGTGCCAGCAGCTTGGGGCAGGGGGCTCAGTACTTC
size: NA; D: TRBD2; J: TRBJ2-5; V: TRBV11-2; CDR3: CASSLEGLARETQYF; DNA: TGTGCCAGCAGCCTAGAAGGACTAGCGCGAGAGACCCAGTACTTC
size: NA; D: TRBD1; J: TRBJ1-2; V: TRBV6-5; CDR3: CASSYSYRGDFRYTF; DNA: TGTGCCAGCAGTTACTCGTACAGGGGGGACTTCCGCTACACCTTC
size: NA; D: TRBD2; J: TRBJ2-1; V: TRBV9; CDR3: CASSTQAGGTDEQFF; DNA: TGTGCCAGCAGCACTCAAGCGGGAGGGACGGATGAGCAGTTCTTC
size: NA; D: NA; J: TRBJ1-2; V: TRBV6-5; CDR3: CASRSSGGQNYGYTF; DNA: TGTGCCAGCAGATCCTCGGGGGGACAAAACTATGGCTACACCTTC
size: NA; D: NA; J: TRBJ2-3; V: TRBV7-3; CDR3: CASSSLAATSTDTQYF; DNA: TGTGCCAGCAGCTCTTTAGCGGCGACTAGCACAGATACGCAGTATTTT
size: NA; D: NA; J: TRBJ1-1; V: TRBV30; CDR3: CAWAQGRDTEAFF; DNA: TGTGCCTGGGCTCAGGGGAGGGACACTGAAGCTTTCTTT
size: once; D: TRBD2; J: TRBJ2-7; V: TRBV27; CDR3: CASGRDEYRQYF; DNA: TGTGCCAGCGGGAGGGACGAGTATCGGCAGTACTTC
size: few; D: TRBD1; J: TRBJ1-2; V: TRBV5-6; CDR3: CASSLPGQGSRNYGYTF; DNA: TGTGCCAGCAGCTTACCGGGACAGGGGAGTCGGAACTATGGCTACACCTTC
size: NA; D: NA; J: TRBJ1-4; V: TRBV28; CDR3: CASTPGGASSREKLFF; DNA: TGTGCCAGCACCCCCGGGGGGGCCTCTTCGCGGGAAAAACTGTTTTTT
size: NA; D: NA; J: TRBJ2-5; V: TRBV6-6; CDR3: CASSYDSETQYF; DNA: TGTGCCAGCAGTTACGACTCGGAGACCCAGTACTTC
size: NA; D: TRBD2; J: TRBJ2-5; V: TRBV10-3; CDR3: CAIGTSGLETQYF; DNA: TGTGCCATCGGGACTAGCGGTCTCGAGACCCAGTACTTC
size: NA; D: TRBD2; J: TRBJ2-7; V: TRBV28; CDR3: CASSSGGAGGVYYEQYF; DNA: TGTGCCAGCAGTTCAGGGGGGGCGGGAGGGGTTTACTACGAGCAGTACTTC
size: few; D: NA; J: TRBJ2-5; V: TRBV5-4; CDR3: CASSLRTDQETQYF; DNA: TGTGCCAGCAGCTTGAGGACAGACCAAGAGACCCAGTACTTC
size: NA; D: TRBD1; J: TRBJ1-1; V: TRBV27; CDR3: CASSLSGQAHFAEAFF; DNA: TGTGCCAGCAGTTTATCGGGACAGGCTCATTTTGCTGAAGCTTTCTTT
size: once; D: NA; J: TRBJ1-1; V: TRBV27; CDR3: CASTPLGQSPLNTEAFF; DNA: TGTGCCAGCACCCCTCTTGGGCAGTCCCCCCTGAACACTGAAGCTTTCTTT
size: NA; D: NA; J: TRBJ2-7; V: TRBV21-1; CDR3: CASSTVGAGRDEQYF; DNA: TGTGCCAGCAGCACCGTTGGAGCGGGACGGGACGAGCAGTACTTC
size: NA; D: NA; J: TRBJ2-7; V: TRBV19; CDR3: CASSLRQELSYEQYF; DNA: TGTGCCAGTAGTCTTCGACAGGAGTTATCCTACGAGCAGTACTTC
size: NA; D: NA; J: TRBJ2-1; V: TRBV27; CDR3: CASSQGPYAGEGNEQFF; DNA: TGTGCCAGCAGCCAGGGGCCATACGCGGGAGAGGGCAATGAGCAGTTCTTC
size: NA; D: TRBD1; J: TRBJ2-7; V: TRBV30; CDR3: CAWSVLPGQGHEQYF; DNA: TGTGCCTGGAGTGTACTCCCGGGACAGGGGCACGAGCAGTACTTC
size: NA; D: NA; J: TRBJ2-1; V: TRBV7-2; CDR3: CASSLAPTTLSAREQFF; DNA: TGTGCCAGCAGCTTAGCGCCTACTACCCTCTCCGCCAGAGAGCAGTTCTTC
size: NA; D: NA; J: TRBJ1-6; V: TRBV7-3; CDR3: CASSLMGTTGNSPLHF; DNA: TGTGCCAGCAGCTTAATGGGGACGACAGGAAATTCACCCCTCCACTTT
size: few; D: TRBD1; J: TRBJ2-3; V: TRBV6-6; CDR3: CASNREGTGRDTQYF; DNA: TGTGCCAGCAACCGAGAGGGGACAGGCCGAGATACGCAGTATTTT
size: few; D: TRBD2; J: TRBJ2-7; V: TRBV6-1; CDR3: CASSGSGDFTPTYEQYF; DNA: TGTGCCAGCAGTGGCAGCGGGGATTTCACGCCAACCTACGAGCAGTACTTC
size: once; D: NA; J: TRBJ2-1; V: TRBV19; CDR3: CASCYSGSSYNEQFF; DNA: TGTGCCAGCTGCTATAGCGGAAGCTCCTACAATGAGCAGTTCTTC
size: NA; D: TRBD2; J: TRBJ2-1; V: TRBV27; CDR3: CASSLSSLLLAGAHNEQFF; DNA: TGTGCCAGCAGTTTATCCTCCCTCCTACTAGCGGGAGCCCACAATGAGCAGTTCTTC
size: NA; D: TRBD2; J: TRBJ2-7; V: TRBV11-3; CDR3: CASSLIAGVGSEQYF; DNA: TGTGCCAGCAGCTTAATAGCGGGAGTGGGTTCCGAGCAGTACTTC
size: NA; D: TRBD1; J: TRBJ2-7; V: TRBV19; CDR3: CASSMWQGASEQYF; DNA: TGTGCCAGTAGTATGTGGCAGGGGGCGAGTGAGCAGTACTTC
size: few; D: NA; J: TRBJ2-7; V: TRBV20-1; CDR3: CSARIIYEQYF; DNA: TGCAGTGCTAGAATTATCTACGAGCAGTACTTC
size: NA; D: NA; J: TRBJ1-2; V: TRBV28; CDR3: CASSLQGRDTTSTF; DNA: TGTGCCAGCAGTTTACAAGGAAGAGACACCACATCCACCTTC
size: NA; D: NA; J: TRBJ2-5; V: TRBV9; CDR3: CASSVTGSQETQYF; DNA: TGTGCCAGCAGCGTAACAGGGTCTCAAGAGACCCAGTACTTC
size: NA; D: TRBD2; J: TRBJ2-3; V: TRBV11-3; CDR3: CASSLGLASGKSTDTQYF; DNA: TGTGCCAGCAGCTTAGGGTTGGCTAGCGGAAAGAGCACAGATACGCAGTATTTT
size: NA; D: NA; J: TRBJ2-4; V: TRBV5-6; CDR3: CASSLGVKRAKNIQYF; DNA: TGTGCCAGCAGCTTGGGCGTCAAGAGGGCCAAAAACATTCAGTACTTC
size: NA; D: NA; J: TRBJ1-3; V: TRBV4-2; CDR3: CASSQETGNSGNTIYF; DNA: TGTGCCAGCAGCCAAGAGACAGGCAACTCTGGAAACACCATATATTTT
size: NA; D: TRBD2; J: TRBJ2-7; V: TRBV4-2; CDR3: CASSHSSGVFPVGAYEQYF; DNA: TGTGCCAGCAGCCATTCTAGCGGGGTCTTTCCTGTCGGCGCCTACGAGCAGTACTTC
size: NA; D: TRBD2; J: TRBJ2-7; V: TRBV30; CDR3: CAWSLGSGDVDEQYF; DNA: TGTGCCTGGAGTTTGGGTAGCGGGGACGTCGACGAGCAGTACTTC